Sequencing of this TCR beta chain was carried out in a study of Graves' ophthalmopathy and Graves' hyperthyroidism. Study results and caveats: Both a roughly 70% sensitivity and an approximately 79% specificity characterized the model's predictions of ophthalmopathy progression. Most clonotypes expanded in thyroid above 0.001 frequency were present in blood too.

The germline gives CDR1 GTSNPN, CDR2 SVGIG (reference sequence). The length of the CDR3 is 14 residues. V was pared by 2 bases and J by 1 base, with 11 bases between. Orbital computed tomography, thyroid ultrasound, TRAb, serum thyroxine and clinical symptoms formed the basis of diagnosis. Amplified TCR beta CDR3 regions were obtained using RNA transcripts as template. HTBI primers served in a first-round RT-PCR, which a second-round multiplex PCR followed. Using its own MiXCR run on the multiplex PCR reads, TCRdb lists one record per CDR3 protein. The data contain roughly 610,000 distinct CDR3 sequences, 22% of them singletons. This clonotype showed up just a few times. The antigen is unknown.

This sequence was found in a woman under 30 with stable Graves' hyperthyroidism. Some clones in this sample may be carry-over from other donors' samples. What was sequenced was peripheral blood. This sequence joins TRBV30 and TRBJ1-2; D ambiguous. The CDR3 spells CAWSRQTINYGYTF. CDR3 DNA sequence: TGTGCCTGGAGTCGGCAGACCATTAACTATGGCTACACCTTC.